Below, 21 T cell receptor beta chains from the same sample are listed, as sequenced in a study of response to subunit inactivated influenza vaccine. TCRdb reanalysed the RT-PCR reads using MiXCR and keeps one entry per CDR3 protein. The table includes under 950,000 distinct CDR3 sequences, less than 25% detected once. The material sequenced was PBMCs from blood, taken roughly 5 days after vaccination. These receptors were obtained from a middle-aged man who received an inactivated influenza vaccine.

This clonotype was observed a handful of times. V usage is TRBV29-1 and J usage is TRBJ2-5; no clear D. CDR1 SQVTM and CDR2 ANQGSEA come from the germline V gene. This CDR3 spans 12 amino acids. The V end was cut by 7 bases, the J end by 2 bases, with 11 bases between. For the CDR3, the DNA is TGCAGCGCCGACAAGTTACAAGAGACCCAGTACTTC. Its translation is CSADKLQETQYF. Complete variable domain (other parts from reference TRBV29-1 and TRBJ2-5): SAVISQKPSRDICQRGTSLTIQCQVDSQVTMMFWYRQQPGQSLTLIATANQGSEATYESGFVIDKFPISRPNLTFSTLTVSNMSPEDSSIYLCSADKLQETQYFGPGTRLLVL.

The CDR3 spells CASSLTGGTEQYF. The CDR3 nucleotides are TGTGCCAGCAGCTTAACGGGGGGGACAGAGCAGTACTTC. The chain couples TRBV7-3 to TRBJ2-7; a weak D match, TRBD2 (7 bases). The CDR3 is 13 residues long. With 0 bases removed from V and 7 bases from J, the gap between germline ends came to 10 bases. Germline CDR1 and CDR2: SGHTA and FQGTGA.

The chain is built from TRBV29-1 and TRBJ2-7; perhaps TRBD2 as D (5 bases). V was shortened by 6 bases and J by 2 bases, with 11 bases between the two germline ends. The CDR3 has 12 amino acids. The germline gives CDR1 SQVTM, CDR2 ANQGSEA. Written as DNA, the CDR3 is TGCAGCGTCCGAGGGTACGCCTACGAGCAGTACTTC. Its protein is CSVRGYAYEQYF.

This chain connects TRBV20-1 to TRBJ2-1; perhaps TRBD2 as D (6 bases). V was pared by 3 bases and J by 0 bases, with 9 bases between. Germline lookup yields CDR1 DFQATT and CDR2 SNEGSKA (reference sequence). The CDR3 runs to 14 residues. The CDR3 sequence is CSASGGHSYNEQFF. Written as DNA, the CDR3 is TGCAGTGCTAGTGGAGGGCACTCCTACAATGAGCAGTTCTTC.

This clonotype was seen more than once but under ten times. CDR3 sequence: CASSQDRGSTEAFF. The CDR3 nucleotides are TGTGCCAGCAGCCAAGACAGGGGATCAACTGAAGCTTTCTTT. The chain has TRBV3-1 and TRBJ1-1; TRBD1 is a possible D gene (6 bases). Germline assignment: CDR1 LGHDT and CDR2 YNNKEL (reference sequence). The CDR3 is made up of 14 amino acids. The V end was cut by 0 bases, the J end by 5 bases, with 10 bases between.

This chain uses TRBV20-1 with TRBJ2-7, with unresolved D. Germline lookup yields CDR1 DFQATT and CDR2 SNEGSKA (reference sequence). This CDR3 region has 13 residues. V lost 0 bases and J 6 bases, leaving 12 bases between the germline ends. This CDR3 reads CSARDPRTGEQYF. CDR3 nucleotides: TGCAGTGCTAGAGACCCCAGGACGGGCGAGCAGTACTTC.

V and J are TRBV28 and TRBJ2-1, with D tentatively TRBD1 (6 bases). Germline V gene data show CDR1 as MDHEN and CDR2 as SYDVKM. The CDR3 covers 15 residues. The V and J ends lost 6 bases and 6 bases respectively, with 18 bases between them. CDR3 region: CASRSTGLRPNEQFF. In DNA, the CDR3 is TGTGCCAGCAGATCGACAGGCTTAAGACCCAATGAGCAGTTCTTC.

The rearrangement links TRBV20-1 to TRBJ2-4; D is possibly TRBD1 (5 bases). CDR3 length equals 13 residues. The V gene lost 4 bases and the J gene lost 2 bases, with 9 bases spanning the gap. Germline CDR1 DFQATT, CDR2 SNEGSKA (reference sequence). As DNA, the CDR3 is TGCAGTGCTACCTCAGGGCCCAAAAACATTCAGTACTTC. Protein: CSATSGPKNIQYF.

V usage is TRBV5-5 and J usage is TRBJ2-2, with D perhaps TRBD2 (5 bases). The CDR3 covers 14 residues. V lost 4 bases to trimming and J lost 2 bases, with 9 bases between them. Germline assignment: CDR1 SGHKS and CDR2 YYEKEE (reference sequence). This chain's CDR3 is CASSPGENTGELFF. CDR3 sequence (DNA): TGTGCCAGCAGCCCCGGGGAAAACACCGGGGAGCTGTTTTTT.

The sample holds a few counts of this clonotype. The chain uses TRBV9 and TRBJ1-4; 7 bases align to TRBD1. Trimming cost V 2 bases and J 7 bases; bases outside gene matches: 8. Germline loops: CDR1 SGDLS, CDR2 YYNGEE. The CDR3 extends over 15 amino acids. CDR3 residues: CASSVSVGDSEKLFF. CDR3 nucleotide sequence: TGTGCCAGCAGCGTTTCTGTCGGGGACAGTGAAAAACTGTTTTTT.

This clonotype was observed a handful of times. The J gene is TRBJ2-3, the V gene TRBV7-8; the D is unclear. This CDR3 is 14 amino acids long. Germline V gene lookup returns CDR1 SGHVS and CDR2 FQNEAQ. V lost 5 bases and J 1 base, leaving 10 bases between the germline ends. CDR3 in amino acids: CASSPQAGTDTQYF. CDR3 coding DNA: TGTGCCAGCAGCCCCCAGGCTGGCACAGATACGCAGTATTTT.

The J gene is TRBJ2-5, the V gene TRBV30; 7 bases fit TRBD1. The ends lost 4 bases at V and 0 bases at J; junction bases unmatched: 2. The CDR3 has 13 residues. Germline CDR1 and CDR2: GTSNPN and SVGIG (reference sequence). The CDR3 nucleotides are TGTGCCTGGAAGGGACAGTACCAAGAGACCCAGTACTTC. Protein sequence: CAWKGQYQETQYF. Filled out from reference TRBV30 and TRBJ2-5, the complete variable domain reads SQTIHQWPATLVQPVGSPLSLECTVEGTSNPNLYWYRQAAGRGLQLLFYSVGIGQISSEVPQNLSASRPQDRQFILSSKKLLLSDSGFYLCAWKGQYQETQYFGPGTRLLVL.

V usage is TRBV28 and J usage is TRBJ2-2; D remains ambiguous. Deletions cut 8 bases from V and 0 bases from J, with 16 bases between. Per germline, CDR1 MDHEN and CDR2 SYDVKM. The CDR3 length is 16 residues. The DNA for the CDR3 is TGTGCCAGCTCAAACCCCCTTGGCGCGAACACCGGGGAGCTGTTTTTT. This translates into CASSNPLGANTGELFF. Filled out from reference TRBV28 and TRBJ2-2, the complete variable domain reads DVKVTQSSRYLVKRTGEKVFLECVQDMDHENMFWYRQDPGLGLRLIYFSYDVKMKEKGDIPEGYSVSREKKERFSLILESASTNQTSMYLCASSNPLGANTGELFFGEGSRLTVL.

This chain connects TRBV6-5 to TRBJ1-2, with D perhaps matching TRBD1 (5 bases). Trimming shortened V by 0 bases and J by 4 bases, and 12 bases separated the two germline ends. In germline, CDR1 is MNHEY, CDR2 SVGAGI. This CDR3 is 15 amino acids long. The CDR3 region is CASSYSEGGTYGYTF. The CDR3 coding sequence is TGTGCCAGCAGTTACTCGGAGGGCGGGACCTATGGCTACACCTTC.

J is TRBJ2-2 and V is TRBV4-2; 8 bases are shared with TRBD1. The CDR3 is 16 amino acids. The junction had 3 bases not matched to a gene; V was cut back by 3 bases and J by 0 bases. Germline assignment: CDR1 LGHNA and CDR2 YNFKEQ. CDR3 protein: CASSQAGGSNTGELFF. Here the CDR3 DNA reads TGTGCCAGCAGCCAGGCAGGGGGCTCGAACACCGGGGAGCTGTTTTTT.

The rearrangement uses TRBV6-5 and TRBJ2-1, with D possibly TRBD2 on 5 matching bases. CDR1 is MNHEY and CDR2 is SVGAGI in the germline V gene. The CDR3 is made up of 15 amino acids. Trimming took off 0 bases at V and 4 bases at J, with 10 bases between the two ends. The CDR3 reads CASSYSYTGYNEQFF. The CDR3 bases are TGTGCCAGCAGTTACTCGTATACGGGATACAATGAGCAGTTCTTC.

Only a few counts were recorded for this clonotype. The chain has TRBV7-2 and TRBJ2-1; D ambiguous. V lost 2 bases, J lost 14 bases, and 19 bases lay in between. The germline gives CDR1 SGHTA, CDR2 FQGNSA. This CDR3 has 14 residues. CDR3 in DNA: TGTGCCAGCAGCTTAATAACCCTCCGACCGGCGGAGTTCTTC. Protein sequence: CASSLITLRPAEFF.

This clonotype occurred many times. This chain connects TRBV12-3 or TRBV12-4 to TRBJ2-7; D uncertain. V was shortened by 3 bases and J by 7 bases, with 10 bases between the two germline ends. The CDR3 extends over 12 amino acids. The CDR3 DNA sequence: TGTGCCAGCAGTTTGGGCGCGGAGGAGCAGTACTTC. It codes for CASSLGAEEQYF.

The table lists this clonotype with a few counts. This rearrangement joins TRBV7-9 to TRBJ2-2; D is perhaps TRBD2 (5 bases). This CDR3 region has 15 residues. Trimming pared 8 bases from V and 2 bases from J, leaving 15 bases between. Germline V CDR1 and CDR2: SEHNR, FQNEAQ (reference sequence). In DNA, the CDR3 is TGTGCCAGCGAAAGGAAACGGACTAACACCGGGGAGCTGTTTTTT. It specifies CASERKRTNTGELFF.

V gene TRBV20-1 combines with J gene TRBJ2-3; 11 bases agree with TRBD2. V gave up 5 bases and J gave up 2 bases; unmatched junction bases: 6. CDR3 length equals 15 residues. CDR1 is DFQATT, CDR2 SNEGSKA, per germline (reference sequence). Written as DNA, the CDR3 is TGCAGTGCTTCATCTAGCGGGGGGCTCACAGATACGCAGTATTTT. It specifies CSASSSGGLTDTQYF.

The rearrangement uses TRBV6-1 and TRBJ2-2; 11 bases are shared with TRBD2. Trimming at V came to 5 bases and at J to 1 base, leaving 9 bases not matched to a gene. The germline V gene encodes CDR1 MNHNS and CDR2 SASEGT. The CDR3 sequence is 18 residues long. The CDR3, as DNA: TGTGCCAGCAGTCTTACTAGCGGGAGAGTATTGAACACCGGGGAGCTGTTTTTT. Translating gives CASSLTSGRVLNTGELFF.